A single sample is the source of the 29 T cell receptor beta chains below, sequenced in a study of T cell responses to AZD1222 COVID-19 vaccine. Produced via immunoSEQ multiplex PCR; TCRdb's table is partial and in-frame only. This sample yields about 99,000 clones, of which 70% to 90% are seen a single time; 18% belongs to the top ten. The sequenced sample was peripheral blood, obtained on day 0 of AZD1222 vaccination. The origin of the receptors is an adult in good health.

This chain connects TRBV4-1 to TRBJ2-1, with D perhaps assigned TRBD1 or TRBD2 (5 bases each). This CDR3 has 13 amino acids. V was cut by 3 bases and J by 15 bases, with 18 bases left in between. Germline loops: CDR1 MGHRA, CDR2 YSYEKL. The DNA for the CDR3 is TGCGCCAGCAGCCATGGGACCGGGACCTTCTCGTTCTTC. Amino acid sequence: CASSHGTGTFSFF.

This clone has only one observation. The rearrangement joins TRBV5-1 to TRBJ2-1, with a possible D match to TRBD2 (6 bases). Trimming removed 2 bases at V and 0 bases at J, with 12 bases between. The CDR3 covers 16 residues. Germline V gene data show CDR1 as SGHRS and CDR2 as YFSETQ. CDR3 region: CASSFTGTGSYNEQFF. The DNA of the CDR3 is TGCGCCAGCAGCTTTACCGGGACTGGCTCCTACAATGAGCAGTTCTTC.

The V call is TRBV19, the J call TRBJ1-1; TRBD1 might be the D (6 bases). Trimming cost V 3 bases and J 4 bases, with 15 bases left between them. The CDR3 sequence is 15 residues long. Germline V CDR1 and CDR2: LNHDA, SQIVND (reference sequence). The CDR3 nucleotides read TGTGCCAGTAGTATTTTGGGGGGGCTGGGCACTGAAGCTTTCTTT. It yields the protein CASSILGGLGTEAFF. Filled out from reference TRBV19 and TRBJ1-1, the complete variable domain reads DGGITQSPKYLFRKEGQNVTLSCEQNLNHDAMYWYRQDPGQGLRLIYYSQIVNDFQKGDIAEGYSVSREKKESFPLTVTSAQKNPTAFYLCASSILGGLGTEAFFGQGTRLTVV.

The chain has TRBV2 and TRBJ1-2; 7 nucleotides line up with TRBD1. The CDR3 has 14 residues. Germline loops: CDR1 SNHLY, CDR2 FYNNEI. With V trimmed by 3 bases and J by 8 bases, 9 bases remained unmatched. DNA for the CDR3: TGTGCCAGCAGTGAGGGTTGGGGACAGCTCGGCTACACCTTC. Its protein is CASSEGWGQLGYTF.

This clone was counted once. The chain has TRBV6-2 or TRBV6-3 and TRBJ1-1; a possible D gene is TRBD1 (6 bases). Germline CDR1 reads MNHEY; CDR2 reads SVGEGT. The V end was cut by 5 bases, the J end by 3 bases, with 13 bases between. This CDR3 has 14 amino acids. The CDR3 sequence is CASSLRGFDTEAFF. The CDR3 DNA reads TGTGCCAGCAGTCTAAGGGGGTTTGACACTGAAGCTTTCTTT.

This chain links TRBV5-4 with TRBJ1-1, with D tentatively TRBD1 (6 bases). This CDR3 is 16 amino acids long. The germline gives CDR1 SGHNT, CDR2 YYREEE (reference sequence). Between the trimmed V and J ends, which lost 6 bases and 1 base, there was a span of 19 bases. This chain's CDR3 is CASNLDRNLGNTEAFF. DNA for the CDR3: TGTGCCAGCAACCTTGACAGGAACCTAGGGAACACTGAAGCTTTCTTT.

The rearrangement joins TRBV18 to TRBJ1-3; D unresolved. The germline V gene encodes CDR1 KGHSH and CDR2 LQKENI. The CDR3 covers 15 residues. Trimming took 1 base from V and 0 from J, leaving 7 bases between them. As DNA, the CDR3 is TGTGCCAGCTCACCACAGAGGGACTCTGGAAACACCATATATTTT. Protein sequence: CASSPQRDSGNTIYF.

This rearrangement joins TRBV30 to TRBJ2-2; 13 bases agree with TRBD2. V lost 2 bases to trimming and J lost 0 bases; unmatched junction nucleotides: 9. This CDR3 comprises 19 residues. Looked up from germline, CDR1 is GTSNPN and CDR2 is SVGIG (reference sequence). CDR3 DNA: TGTGCCTGGAGTACTGGAAGGACTAGCGGGGGAGCGAACACCGGGGAGCTGTTTTTT. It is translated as CAWSTGRTSGGANTGELFF. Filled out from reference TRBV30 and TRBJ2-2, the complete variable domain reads SQTIHQWPATLVQPVGSPLSLECTVEGTSNPNLYWYRQAAGRGLQLLFYSVGIGQISSEVPQNLSASRPQDRQFILSSKKLLLSDSGFYLCAWSTGRTSGGANTGELFFGEGSRLTVL.

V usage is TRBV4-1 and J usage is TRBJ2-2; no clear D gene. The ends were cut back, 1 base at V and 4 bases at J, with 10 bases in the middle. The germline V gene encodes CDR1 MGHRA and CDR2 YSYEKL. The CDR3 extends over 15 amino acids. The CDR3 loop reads CASSQVRVSTGELFF. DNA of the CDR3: TGCGCCAGCAGCCAAGTCCGAGTTAGCACCGGGGAGCTGTTTTTT.

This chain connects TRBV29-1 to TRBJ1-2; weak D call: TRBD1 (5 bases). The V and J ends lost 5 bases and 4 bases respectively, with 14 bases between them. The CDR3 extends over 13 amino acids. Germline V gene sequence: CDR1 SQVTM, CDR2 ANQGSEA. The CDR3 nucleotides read TGCAGCGTTAGGGGTGGGCCTACCTATGGCTACACCTTC. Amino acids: CSVRGGPTYGYTF.

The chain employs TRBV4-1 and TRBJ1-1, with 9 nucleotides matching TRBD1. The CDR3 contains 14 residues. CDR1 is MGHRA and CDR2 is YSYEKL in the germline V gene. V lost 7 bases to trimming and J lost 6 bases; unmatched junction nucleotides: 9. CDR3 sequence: CASTTDRGRSEAFF. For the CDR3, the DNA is TGCGCCAGCACCACAGACAGGGGGAGGTCTGAAGCTTTCTTT.

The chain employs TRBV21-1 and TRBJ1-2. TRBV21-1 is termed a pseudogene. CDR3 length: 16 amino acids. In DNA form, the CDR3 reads TGTGCCAGCAGCAAATCCCGGCTGCCGATTAACTATGGCTACACCTTC. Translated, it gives CASSKSRLPINYGYTF.

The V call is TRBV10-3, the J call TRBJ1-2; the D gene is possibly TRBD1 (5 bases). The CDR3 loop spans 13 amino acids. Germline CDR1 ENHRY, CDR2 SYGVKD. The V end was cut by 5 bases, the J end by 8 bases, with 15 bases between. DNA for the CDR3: TGTGCCATCAGTCAACCCCAGGGTCGGGGCTACACCTTC. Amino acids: CAISQPQGRGYTF.

The CDR3 is CASSYTDRAGNTIYF. The CDR3 region has the DNA TGTGCCAGCAGTTACACGGACAGGGCTGGAAACACCATATATTTT. The chain couples TRBV6-5 to TRBJ1-3; 8 nucleotides agree with TRBD1. Germline V lookup: CDR1 MNHEY, CDR2 SVGAGI. This CDR3 is built from 15 residues. Unmatched junction bases numbered 2, after V lost 2 bases and J lost 2 bases.

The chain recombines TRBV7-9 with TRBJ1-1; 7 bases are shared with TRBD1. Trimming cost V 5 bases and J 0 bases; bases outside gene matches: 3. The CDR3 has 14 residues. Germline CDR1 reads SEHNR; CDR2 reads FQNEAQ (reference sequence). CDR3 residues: CASSKQGMNTEAFF. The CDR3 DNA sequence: TGTGCCAGCAGCAAACAGGGGATGAACACTGAAGCTTTCTTT.

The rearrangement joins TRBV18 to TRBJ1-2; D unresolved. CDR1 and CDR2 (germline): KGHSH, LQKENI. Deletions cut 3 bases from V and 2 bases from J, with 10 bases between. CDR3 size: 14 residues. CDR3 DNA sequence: TGTGCCAGCTCACCCAGCGAAAGAAACTATGGCTACACCTTC. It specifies CASSPSERNYGYTF.

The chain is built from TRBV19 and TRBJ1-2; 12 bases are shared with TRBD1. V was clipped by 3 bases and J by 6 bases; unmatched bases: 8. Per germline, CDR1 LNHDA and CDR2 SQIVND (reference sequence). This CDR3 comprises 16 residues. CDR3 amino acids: CASSMDRDRGLNGYTF. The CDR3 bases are TGTGCCAGTAGTATGGATCGGGACAGGGGGCTGAATGGCTACACCTTC.

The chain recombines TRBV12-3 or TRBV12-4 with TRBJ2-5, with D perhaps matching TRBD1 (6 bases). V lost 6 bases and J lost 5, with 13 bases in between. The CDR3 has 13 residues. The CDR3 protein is CASSPDRFETQYF. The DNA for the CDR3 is TGTGCCAGCAGCCCAGACAGGTTTGAGACCCAGTACTTC.

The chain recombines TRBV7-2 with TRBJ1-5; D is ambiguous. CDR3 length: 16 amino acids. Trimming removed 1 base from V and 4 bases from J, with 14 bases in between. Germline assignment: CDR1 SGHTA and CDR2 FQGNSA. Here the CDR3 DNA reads TGTGCCAGCAGCTTAGAGTTAGTTCTTCTTAATCAGCCCCAGCATTTT. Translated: CASSLELVLLNQPQHF.

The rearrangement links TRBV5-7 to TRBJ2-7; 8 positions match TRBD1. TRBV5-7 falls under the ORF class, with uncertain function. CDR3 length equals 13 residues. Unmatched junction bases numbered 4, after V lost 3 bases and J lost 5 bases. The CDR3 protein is CASSSDRENEQYF. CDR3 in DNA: TGTGCCAGCAGCTCGGACAGGGAGAACGAGCAGTACTTC.

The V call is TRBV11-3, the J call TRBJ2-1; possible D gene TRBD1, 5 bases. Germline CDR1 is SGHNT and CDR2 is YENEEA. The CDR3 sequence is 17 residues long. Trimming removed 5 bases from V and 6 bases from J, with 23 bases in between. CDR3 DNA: TGTGCCAGCAGCGCCCGTAGTGGGGCCTTGGGGATCAATGAGCAGTTCTTC. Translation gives CASSARSGALGINEQFF.

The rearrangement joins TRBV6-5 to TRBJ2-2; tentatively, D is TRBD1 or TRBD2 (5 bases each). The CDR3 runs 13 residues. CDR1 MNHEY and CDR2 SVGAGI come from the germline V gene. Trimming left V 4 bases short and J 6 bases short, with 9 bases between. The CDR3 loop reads CASSWGRSGELFF. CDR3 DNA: TGTGCCAGCAGTTGGGGACGGTCCGGGGAGCTGTTTTTT.

In DNA form, the CDR3 reads TGTGCCAGCAGCCCCGGAGGGGGAGGGTACGAGCAGTACTTC. Its translation is CASSPGGGGYEQYF. This chain links TRBV9 with TRBJ2-7; tentative D call: TRBD2 (7 bases). V lost 4 bases and J lost 4, with 15 bases in between. CDR1 is SGDLS and CDR2 is YYNGEE in the germline V gene. CDR3 size: 14 residues.

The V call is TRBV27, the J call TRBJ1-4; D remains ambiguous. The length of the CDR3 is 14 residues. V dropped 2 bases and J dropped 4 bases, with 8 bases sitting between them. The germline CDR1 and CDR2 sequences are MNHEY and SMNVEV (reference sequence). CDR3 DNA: TGTGCCAGCAGTTTAGTGGGGTTTAATGAAAAACTGTTTTTT. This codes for CASSLVGFNEKLFF.

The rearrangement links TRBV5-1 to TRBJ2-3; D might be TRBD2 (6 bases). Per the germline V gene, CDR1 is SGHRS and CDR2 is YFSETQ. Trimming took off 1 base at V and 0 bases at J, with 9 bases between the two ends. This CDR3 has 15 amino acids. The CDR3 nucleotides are TGCGCCAGCAGCTTGTTCGGGGGTAGCACAGATACGCAGTATTTT. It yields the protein CASSLFGGSTDTQYF.

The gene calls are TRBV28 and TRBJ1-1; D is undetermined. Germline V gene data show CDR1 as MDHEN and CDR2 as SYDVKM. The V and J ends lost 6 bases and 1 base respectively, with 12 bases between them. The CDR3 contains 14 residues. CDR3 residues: CASRIPGPNTEAFF. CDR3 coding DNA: TGTGCCAGCAGGATTCCGGGTCCGAACACTGAAGCTTTCTTT.

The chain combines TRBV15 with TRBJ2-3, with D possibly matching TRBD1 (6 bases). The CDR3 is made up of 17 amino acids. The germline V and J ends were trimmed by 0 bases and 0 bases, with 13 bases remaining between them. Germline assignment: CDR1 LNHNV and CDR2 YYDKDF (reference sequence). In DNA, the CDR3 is TGTGCCACCAGCAGAGACGCTGGGGGCGGGAGCACAGATACGCAGTATTTT. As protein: CATSRDAGGGSTDTQYF.

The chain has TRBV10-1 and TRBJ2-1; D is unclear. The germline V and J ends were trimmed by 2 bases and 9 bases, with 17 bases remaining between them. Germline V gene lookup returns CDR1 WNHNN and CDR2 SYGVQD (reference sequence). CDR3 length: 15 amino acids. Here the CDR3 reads CASSEGLAGFGEQFF. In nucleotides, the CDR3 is TGCGCCAGCAGTGAGGGGCTCGCTGGTTTTGGTGAGCAGTTCTTC.

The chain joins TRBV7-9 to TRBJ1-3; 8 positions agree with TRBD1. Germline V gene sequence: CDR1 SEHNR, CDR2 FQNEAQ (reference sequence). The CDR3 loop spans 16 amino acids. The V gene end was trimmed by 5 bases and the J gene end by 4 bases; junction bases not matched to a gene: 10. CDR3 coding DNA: TGTGCCAGCAGCCCAGGGCCCAGGGGGCTCGGAAACACCATATATTTT. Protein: CASSPGPRGLGNTIYF.